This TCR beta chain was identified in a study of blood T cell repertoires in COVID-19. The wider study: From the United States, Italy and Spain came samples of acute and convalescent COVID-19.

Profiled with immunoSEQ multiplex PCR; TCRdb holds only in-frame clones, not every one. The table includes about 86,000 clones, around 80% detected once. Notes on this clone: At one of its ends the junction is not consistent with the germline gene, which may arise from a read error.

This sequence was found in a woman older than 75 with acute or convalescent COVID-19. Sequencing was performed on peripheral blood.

The CDR3 nucleotides read TGTGCCAGCAGGCCCATAGCGGGGGAGTCCTCCGAGCAGTACTTC. It codes for CASRPIAGESSEQYF. The chain couples TRBV2 to TRBJ2-7, with 9 bases matching TRBD2. This CDR3 spans 15 amino acids. Germline V gene data show CDR1 as SNHLY and CDR2 as FYNNEI.